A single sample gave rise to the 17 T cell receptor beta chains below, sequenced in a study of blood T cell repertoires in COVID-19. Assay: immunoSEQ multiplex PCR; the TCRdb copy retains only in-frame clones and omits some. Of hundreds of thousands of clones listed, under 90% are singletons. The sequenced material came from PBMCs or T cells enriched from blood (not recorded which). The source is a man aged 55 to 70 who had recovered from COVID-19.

The CDR3 region is CASSIGAYSNQPQHF. Here the CDR3 DNA reads TGTGCCAGTAGTATAGGGGCTTATAGCAATCAGCCCCAGCATTTT. V and J are TRBV19 and TRBJ1-5; D gene uncertain. The CDR3 has 15 amino acids. Trimming stripped 1 base from V and 0 bases from J, with 7 bases between. Germline loops: CDR1 LNHDA, CDR2 SQIVND (reference sequence).

CDR3 sequence: CASSLGLAGGREQYF. In DNA, the CDR3 is TGTGCCAGCAGCTTAGGACTAGCGGGAGGGAGGGAGCAGTACTTC. V gene TRBV7-2 combines with J gene TRBJ2-7; 14 positions agree with TRBD2. The CDR3 is 15 residues long. The J segment lost 7 bases and the V segment lost 1 base, leaving 3 bases of the junction unmatched. Germline V gene data show CDR1 as SGHTA and CDR2 as FQGNSA.

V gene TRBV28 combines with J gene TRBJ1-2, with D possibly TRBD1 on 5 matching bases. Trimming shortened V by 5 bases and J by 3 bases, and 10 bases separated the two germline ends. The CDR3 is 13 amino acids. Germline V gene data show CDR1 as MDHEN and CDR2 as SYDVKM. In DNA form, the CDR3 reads TGTGCCAGCAGTCTCCGACAGCACTATGGCTACACCTTC. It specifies CASSLRQHYGYTF.

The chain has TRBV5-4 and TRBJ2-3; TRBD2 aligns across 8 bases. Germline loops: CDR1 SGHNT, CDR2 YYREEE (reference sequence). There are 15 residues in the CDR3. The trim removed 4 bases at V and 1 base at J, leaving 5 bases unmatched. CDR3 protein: CASSTNSGGTDTQYF. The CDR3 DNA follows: TGTGCCAGCAGCACGAATAGCGGGGGCACAGATACGCAGTATTTT.

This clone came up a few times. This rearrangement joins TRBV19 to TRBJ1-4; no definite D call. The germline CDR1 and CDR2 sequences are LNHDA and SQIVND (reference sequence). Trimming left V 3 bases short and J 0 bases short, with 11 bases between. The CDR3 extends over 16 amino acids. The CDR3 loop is CASSMGFRATNEKLFF. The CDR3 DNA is TGTGCCAGTAGTATGGGCTTCAGAGCAACTAATGAAAAACTGTTTTTT.

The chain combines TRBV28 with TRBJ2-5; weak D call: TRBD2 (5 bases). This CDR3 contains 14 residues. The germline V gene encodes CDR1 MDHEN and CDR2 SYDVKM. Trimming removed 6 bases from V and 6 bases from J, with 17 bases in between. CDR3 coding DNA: TGTGCCAGCAGGCCCGTTGGACTCGTGCAGACCCAGTACTTC. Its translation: CASRPVGLVQTQYF.

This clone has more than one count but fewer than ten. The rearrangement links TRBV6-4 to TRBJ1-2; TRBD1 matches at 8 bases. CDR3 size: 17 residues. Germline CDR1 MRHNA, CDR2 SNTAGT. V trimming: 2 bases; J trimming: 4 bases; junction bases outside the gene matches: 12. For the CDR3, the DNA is TGTGCCAGCAGTGACCCCAAGCTACAGGGGGTAGGCTATGGCTACACCTTC. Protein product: CASSDPKLQGVGYGYTF.

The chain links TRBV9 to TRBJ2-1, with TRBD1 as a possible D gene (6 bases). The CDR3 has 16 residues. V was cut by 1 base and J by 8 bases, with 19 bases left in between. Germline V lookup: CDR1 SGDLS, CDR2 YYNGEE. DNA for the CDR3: TGTGCCAGCAGCGTATTTACAGGGACCCCTATCGATGAGCAGTTCTTC. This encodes CASSVFTGTPIDEQFF.

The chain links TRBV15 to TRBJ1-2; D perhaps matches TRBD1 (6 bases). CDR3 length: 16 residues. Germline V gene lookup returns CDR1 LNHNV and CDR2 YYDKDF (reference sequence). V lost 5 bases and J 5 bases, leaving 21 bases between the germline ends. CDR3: CATSGEGSGRGYGYTF. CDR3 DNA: TGTGCCACCAGCGGGGAAGGGTCCGGCAGGGGATATGGCTACACCTTC.

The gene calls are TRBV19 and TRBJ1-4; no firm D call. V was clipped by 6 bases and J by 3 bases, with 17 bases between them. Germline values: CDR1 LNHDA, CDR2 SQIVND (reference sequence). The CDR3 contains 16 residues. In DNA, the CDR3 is TGTGCCAGTAGCATCTCGTTTGCAGGCCCTAATGAAAAACTGTTTTTT. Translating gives CASSISFAGPNEKLFF.

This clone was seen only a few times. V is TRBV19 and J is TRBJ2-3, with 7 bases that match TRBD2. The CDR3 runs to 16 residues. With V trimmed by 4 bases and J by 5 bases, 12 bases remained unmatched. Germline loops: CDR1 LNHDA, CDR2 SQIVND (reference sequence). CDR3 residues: CASSRVAGPGGDTQYF. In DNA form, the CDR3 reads TGTGCCAGTAGTAGGGTAGCGGGCCCAGGAGGAGATACGCAGTATTTT.

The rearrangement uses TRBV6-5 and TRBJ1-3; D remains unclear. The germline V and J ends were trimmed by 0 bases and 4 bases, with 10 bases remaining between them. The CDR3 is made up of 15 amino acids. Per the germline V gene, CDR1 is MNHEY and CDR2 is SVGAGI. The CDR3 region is CASSYSRGYGNTIYF. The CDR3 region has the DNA TGTGCCAGCAGTTACTCGAGAGGGTACGGAAACACCATATATTTT.

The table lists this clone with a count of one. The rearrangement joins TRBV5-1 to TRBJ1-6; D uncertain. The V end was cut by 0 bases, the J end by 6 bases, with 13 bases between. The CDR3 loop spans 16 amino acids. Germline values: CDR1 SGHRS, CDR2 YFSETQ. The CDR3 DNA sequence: TGCGCCAGCAGCTTGGTTGCAGGCTTGTCTAATTCACCCCTCCACTTT. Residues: CASSLVAGLSNSPLHF.

Here the CDR3 DNA reads TGTGCCACCAGCAGAGACAGGATTCCCTACAATGAGCAGTTCTTC. This codes for CATSRDRIPYNEQFF. The V call is TRBV15, the J call TRBJ2-1; unclear D gene. With 0 bases removed from V and 2 bases from J, the gap between germline ends came to 8 bases. Per the germline V gene, CDR1 is LNHNV and CDR2 is YYDKDF (reference sequence). The CDR3 is 15 amino acids.

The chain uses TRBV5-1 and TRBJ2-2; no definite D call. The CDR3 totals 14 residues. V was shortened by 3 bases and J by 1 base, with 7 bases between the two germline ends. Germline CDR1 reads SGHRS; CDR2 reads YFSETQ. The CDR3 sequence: CASSSLLNTGELFF. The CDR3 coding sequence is TGCGCCAGCAGCTCCCTCCTGAACACCGGGGAGCTGTTTTTT.

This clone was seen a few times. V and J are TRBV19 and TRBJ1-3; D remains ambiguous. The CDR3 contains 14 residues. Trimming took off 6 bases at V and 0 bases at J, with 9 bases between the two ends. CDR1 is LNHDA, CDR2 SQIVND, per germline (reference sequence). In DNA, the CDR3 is TGTGCCAGTAGACCAGGCACCTCTGGAAACACCATATATTTT. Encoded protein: CASRPGTSGNTIYF.

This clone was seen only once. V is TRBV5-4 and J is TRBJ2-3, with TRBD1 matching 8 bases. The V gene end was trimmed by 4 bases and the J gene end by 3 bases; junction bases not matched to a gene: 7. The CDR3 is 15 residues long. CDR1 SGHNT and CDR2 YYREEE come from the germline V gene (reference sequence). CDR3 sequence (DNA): TGTGCCAGCAGCAGCCGGGACAGGACAACAGATACGCAGTATTTT. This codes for CASSSRDRTTDTQYF.